These T cell receptor beta chains were read from a single sample in a study of cytomegalovirus exposure and HLA in healthy donors. The method was immunoSEQ multiplex PCR; TCRdb's version includes in-frame clones alone and lacks a portion of them. The sample lists around 120,000 clones; more than 65% were seen once. The source material was PBMCs. The source is a woman aged 60-70 years in good health and CMV-seropositive. Each CDR3 is given with its conserved first and last residue. Each record gives: V gene, J gene, clone size, D gene, CDR3 protein, CDR3 DNA. A D gene is named only where the DNA matches it firmly. Size is omitted from some rows. Given values are once, few, many or a class for expanded clones.

>TRBV18|TRBJ1-2|-|-
CASSPFRTNGYTF
TGTGCCAGCTCACCTTTCCGGACAAATGGCTACACCTTC
>TRBV7-9|TRBJ1-5|-|TRBD1
CASSVGQPQPQHF
TGTGCCAGCAGCGTGGGACAGCCTCAGCCCCAGCATTTT
>TRBV14|TRBJ2-5|-|-
CASSQASRGGTQYF
TGTGCCAGCAGCCAAGCCTCGAGGGGGGGGACCCAGTACTTC
>TRBV4-1|TRBJ1-5|-|TRBD1
CASSLGQANNQPQHF
TGCGCCAGCAGCCTAGGACAGGCTAACAATCAGCCCCAGCATTTT
>TRBV5-1|TRBJ1-1|-|-
CASSLSVGPEAFF
TGCGCCAGCAGCTTGTCAGTGGGCCCTGAAGCTTTCTTT
>TRBV5-1|TRBJ1-5|-|-
CASSLGTGGFSNQPQHF
TGCGCCAGCAGCTTGGGCACGGGAGGGTTTAGCAATCAGCCCCAGCATTTT
>TRBV6-5|TRBJ1-1|-|TRBD1
CASSSTGGSEAFF
TGTGCCAGCAGTTCGACAGGGGGCTCTGAAGCTTTCTTT
>TRBV7-9|TRBJ1-2|-|TRBD1
CASSFTGTGNGYTF
TGTGCCAGCAGTTTTACCGGGACAGGGAACGGCTACACCTTC
>TRBV27|TRBJ2-1|few|-
CASSFTALPTNEQFF
TGTGCCAGCAGTTTTACCGCCCTACCTACCAATGAGCAGTTCTTC
>TRBV2|TRBJ2-7|-|-
CASGGGPYEQYF
TGTGCCAGCGGCGGAGGCCCCTACGAGCAGTACTTC
>TRBV7-9|TRBJ2-7|-|TRBD1
CASSLLGQDYSYEQYF
TGTGCCAGCAGCTTGTTGGGACAGGACTACTCCTACGAGCAGTACTTC
>TRBV29-1|TRBJ1-1|once|TRBD1
CSVEGSDAQGVFTEAFF
TGCAGCGTTGAGGGCTCCGATGCACAGGGGGTTTTCACTGAAGCTTTCTTT
>TRBV9|TRBJ1-2|-|TRBD1
CASSLGGTGGYDYGYTF
TGTGCCAGCAGTCTTGGGGGGACAGGGGGCTATGACTATGGCTACACCTTC
>TRBV27|TRBJ1-1|-|-
CASNLGGARTEAFF
TGTGCCAGCAACCTGGGGGGGGCGAGAACTGAAGCTTTCTTT
>TRBV5-4|TRBJ2-7|-|TRBD1
CASSGDSYEQYF
TGTGCCAGCAGCGGGGACAGCTACGAGCAGTACTTC
>TRBV27|TRBJ1-5|-|TRBD1
CASSPGTGFVNQPQHF
TGTGCCAGCAGTCCAGGGACAGGTTTTGTAAATCAGCCCCAGCATTTT
>TRBV5-1|TRBJ1-2|-|-
CASSLDSSPYGYTF
TGCGCCAGCAGCTTGGACAGCAGTCCCTATGGCTACACCTTC
>TRBV6-6|TRBJ1-1|-|-
CASRWGDEKAFF
TGTGCCAGCAGGTGGGGAGACGAGAAAGCTTTCTTT
>TRBV6-6|TRBJ2-3|-|TRBD1
CASSPALDRRSVTQYF
TGTGCCAGCAGCCCCGCCCTGGACAGGCGCTCGGTTACGCAGTATTTT
>TRBV6-5|TRBJ2-7|-|TRBD1
CASSYAGTESYEQYF
TGTGCCAGCAGTTACGCCGGGACAGAAAGCTACGAGCAGTACTTC
>TRBV19|TRBJ1-5|-|TRBD1
CASSAINRGHQPQHF
TGTGCCAGTAGTGCAATAAACAGGGGGCATCAGCCCCAGCATTTT
>TRBV29-1|TRBJ1-5|few|-
CSVGGDFGQPQHF
TGCAGCGTTGGTGGGGACTTCGGGCAGCCCCAGCATTTT
>TRBV6-4|TRBJ1-2|-|-
CASSDGQGSGYTF
TGTGCCAGCAGTGACGGGCAGGGGAGTGGCTACACCTTC
>TRBV18|TRBJ2-3|-|TRBD1
CASSRWRTGGFADTQYF
TGTGCCAGCTCACGCTGGAGAACAGGGGGCTTTGCTGATACGCAGTATTTT
>TRBV7-9|TRBJ1-1|-|TRBD1
CASSHTPGTGGFTEAFF
TGTGCCAGCAGTCATACTCCCGGGACAGGGGGCTTCACTGAAGCTTTCTTT
>TRBV7-2|TRBJ1-2|-|-
CASRSSGNYGYTF
TGTGCCAGCAGATCCTCCGGGAACTATGGCTACACCTTC
>TRBV27|TRBJ1-6|-|TRBD1
CASSEQGSSYNSPLHF
TGTGCCAGCAGTGAACAGGGGAGCTCCTATAATTCACCCCTCCACTTT
>TRBV9|TRBJ1-1|-|TRBD1
CASSVEGQALEAFF
TGTGCCAGCAGCGTAGAGGGACAGGCCCTTGAAGCTTTCTTT
>TRBV10-3|TRBJ1-2|few|TRBD1
CAISETDRDYGYTF
TGTGCCATCAGTGAGACCGACAGGGACTATGGCTACACCTTC
>TRBV28|TRBJ1-5|-|-
CASSSFRNQPQHF
TGTGCCAGCAGTTCCTTTAGAAATCAGCCCCAGCATTTT
>TRBV7-2|TRBJ1-1|-|-
CASSGLRGRAFF
TGTGCCAGCAGCGGTCTTAGGGGGAGAGCTTTCTTT
>TRBV9|TRBJ2-6|once|-
CASSVSISGANVLTF
TGTGCCAGCAGCGTTTCAATCTCTGGGGCCAACGTCCTGACTTTC
>TRBV7-9|TRBJ2-2|-|-
CASSSTGIRGTGELFF
TGTGCCAGCAGTAGCACAGGGATCCGAGGCACCGGGGAGCTGTTTTTT
>TRBV5-6|TRBJ2-1|few|TRBD1
CASSSVVDRSSYNEQFF
TGTGCCAGCAGCTCGGTTGTGGACAGGAGCTCCTACAATGAGCAGTTCTTC
>TRBV19|TRBJ1-5|-|-
CASSASQPQHF
TGTGCCAGTAGCGCGAGTCAGCCCCAGCATTTT
>TRBV2|TRBJ2-1|-|TRBD1
CASSEEGDRGPYNEQFF
TGTGCCAGCAGTGAAGAGGGTGACAGGGGGCCCTACAATGAGCAGTTCTTC
>TRBV6-5|TRBJ1-6|-|TRBD1
CACWTGDSPLHF
TGTGCCTGCTGGACAGGGGACTCACCCCTCCACTTT
>TRBV9|TRBJ1-6|-|TRBD1
CASSVATGQGGTNNSPLHF
TGTGCCAGCAGCGTAGCTACGGGACAGGGGGGGACCAATAATTCACCCCTCCACTTT
>TRBV6-1|TRBJ2-5|once|TRBD2
CASSAGGQETQYF
TGTGCCAGCTCTGCGGGGGGGCAAGAGACCCAGTACTTC